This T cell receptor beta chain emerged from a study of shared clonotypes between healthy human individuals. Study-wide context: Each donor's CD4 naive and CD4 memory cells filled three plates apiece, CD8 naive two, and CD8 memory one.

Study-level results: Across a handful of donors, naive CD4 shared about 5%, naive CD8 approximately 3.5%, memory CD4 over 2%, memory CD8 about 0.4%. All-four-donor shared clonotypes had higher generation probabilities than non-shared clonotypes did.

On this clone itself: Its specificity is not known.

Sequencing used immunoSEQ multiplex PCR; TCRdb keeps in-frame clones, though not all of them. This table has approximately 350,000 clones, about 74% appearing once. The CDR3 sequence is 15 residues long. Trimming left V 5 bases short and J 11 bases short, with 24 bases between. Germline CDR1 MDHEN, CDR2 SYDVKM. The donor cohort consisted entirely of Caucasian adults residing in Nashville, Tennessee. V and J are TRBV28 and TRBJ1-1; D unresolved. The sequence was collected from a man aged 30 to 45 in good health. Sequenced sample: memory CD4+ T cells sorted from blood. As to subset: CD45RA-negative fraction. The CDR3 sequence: CASSQPIENRPRAFF. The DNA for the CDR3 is TGTGCCAGCAGTCAACCTATTGAGAATAGACCGCGGGCTTTCTTT.